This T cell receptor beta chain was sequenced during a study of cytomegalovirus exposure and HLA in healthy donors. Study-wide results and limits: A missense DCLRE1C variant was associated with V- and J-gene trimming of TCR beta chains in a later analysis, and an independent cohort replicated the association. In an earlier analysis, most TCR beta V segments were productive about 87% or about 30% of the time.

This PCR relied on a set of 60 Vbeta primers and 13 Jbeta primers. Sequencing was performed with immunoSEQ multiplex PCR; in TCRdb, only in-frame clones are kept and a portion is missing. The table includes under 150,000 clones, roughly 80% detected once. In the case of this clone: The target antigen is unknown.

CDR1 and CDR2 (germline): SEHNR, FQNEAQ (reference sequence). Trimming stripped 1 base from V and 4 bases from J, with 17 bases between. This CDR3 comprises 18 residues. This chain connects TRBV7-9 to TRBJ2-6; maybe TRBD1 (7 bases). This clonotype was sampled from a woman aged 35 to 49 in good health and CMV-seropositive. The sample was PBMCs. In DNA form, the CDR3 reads TGTGCCAGCAGCTTAGGTCCCCAGGGGGGATCCGGGGCCAACGTCCTGACTTTC. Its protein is CASSLGPQGGSGANVLTF.